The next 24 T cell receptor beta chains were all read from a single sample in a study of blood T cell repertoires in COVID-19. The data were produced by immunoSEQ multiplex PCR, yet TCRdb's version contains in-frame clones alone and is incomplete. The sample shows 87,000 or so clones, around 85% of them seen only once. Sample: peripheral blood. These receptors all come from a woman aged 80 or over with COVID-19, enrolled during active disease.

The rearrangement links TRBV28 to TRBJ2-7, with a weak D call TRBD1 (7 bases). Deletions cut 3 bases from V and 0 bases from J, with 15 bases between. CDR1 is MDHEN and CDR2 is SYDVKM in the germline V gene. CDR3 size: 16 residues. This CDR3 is CASSFPGGSTSYEQYF. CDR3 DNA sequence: TGTGCCAGCAGTTTCCCAGGGGGGTCAACCTCCTACGAGCAGTACTTC.

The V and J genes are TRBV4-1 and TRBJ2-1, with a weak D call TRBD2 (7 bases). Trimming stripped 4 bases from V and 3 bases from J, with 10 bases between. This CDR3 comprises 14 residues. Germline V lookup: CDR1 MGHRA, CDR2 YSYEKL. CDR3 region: CASSRGGGYNEQFF. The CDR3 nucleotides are TGCGCCAGCAGCCGGGGGGGCGGCTACAATGAGCAGTTCTTC.

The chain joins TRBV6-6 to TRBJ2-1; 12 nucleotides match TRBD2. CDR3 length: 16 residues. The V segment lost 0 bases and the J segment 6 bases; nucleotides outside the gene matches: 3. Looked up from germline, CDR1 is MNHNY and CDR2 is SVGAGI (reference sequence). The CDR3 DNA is TGTGCCAGCAGTTACTCCGCTAGCGGGAGGGTCAATGAGCAGTTCTTC. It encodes CASSYSASGRVNEQFF.

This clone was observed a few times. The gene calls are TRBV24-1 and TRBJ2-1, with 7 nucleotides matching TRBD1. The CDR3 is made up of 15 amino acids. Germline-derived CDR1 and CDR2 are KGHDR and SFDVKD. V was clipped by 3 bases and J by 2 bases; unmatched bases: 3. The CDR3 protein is CATSDQGTAYNEQFF. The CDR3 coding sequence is TGTGCCACCAGTGATCAAGGGACAGCCTACAATGAGCAGTTCTTC.

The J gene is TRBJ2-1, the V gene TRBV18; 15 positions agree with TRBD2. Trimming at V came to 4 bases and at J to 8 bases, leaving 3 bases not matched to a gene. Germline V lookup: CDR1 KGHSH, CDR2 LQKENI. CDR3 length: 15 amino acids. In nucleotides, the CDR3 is TGTGCCAGCTCACTGGGACTAGCGGGGGGTTATGAGCAGTTCTTC. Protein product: CASSLGLAGGYEQFF. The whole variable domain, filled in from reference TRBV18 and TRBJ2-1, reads NAGVMQNPRHLVRRRGQEARLRCSPMKGHSHVYWYRQLPEEGLKFMVYLQKENIIDESGMPKERFSAEFPKEGPSILRIQQVVRGDSAAYFCASSLGLAGGYEQFFGPGTRLTVL.

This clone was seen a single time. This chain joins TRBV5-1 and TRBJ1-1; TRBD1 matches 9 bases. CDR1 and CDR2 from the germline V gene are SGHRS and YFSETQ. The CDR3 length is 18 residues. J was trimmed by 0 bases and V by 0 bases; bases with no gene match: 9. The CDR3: CASSLAQGTGRLNTEAFF. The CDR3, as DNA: TGCGCCAGCAGCTTGGCTCAAGGGACAGGGAGATTGAACACTGAAGCTTTCTTT.

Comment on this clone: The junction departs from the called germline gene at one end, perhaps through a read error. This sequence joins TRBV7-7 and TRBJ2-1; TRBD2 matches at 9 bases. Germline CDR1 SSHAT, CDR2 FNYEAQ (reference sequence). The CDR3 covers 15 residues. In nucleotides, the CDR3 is TGTGCTAGCAGCCTTAGCGGGGGCTCCTACAATGAGCAGTTCTTC. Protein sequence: CASSLSGGSYNEQFF.

The CDR3 region is CASSYGAGGGYTF. In nucleotides, the CDR3 is TGTGCCAGCAGTTACGGGGCAGGGGGTGGCTACACCTTC. V gene TRBV6-5 combines with J gene TRBJ1-2; 7 nucleotides match TRBD1. Trimming took 2 bases from V and 7 from J; bases not matched to a gene: 4. This CDR3 contains 13 residues. The germline gives CDR1 MNHEY, CDR2 SVGAGI.

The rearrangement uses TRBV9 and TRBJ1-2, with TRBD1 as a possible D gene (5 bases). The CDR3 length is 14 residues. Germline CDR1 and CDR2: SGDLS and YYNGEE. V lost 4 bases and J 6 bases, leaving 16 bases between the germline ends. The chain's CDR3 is CASSHRREGDGYTF. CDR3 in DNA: TGTGCCAGCAGCCACCGGAGGGAAGGGGATGGCTACACCTTC.

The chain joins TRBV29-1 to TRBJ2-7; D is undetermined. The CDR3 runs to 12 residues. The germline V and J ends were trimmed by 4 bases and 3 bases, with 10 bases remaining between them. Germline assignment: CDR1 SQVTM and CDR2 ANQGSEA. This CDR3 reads CSVGRSGYEQYF. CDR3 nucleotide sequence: TGCAGCGTTGGCAGATCAGGCTACGAGCAGTACTTC.

The CDR3: CASSSRGQGGGYTF. The CDR3 DNA reads as TGCGCCAGCAGCTCGCGGGGACAGGGAGGTGGCTACACCTTC. The chain is built from TRBV5-1 and TRBJ1-2; 9 positions agree with TRBD1. Germline CDR1 is SGHRS and CDR2 is YFSETQ. The CDR3 contains 14 residues. J gave up 7 bases and V 3 bases, and 7 bases lay outside the gene matches.

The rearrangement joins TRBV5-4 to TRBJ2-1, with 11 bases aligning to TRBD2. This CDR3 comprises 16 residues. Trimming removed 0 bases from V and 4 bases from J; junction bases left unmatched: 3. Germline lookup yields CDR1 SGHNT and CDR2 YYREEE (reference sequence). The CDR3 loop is CASSLGLAGRYNEQFF. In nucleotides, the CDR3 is TGTGCCAGCAGCTTGGGACTAGCGGGGAGATACAATGAGCAGTTCTTC.

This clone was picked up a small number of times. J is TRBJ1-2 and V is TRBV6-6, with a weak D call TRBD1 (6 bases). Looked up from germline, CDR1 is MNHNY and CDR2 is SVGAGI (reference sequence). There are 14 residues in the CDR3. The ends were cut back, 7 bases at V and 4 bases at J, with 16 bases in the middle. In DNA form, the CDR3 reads TGTGCCAGCAACCACCCGACAGGCACCTATGGCTACACCTTC. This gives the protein CASNHPTGTYGYTF.

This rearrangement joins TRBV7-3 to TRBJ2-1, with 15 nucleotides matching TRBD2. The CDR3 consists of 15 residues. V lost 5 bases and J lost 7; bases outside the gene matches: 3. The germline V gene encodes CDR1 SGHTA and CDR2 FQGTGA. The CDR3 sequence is CASSPGLAGGNEQFF. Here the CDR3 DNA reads TGTGCCAGCAGCCCGGGACTAGCGGGAGGAAATGAGCAGTTCTTC.

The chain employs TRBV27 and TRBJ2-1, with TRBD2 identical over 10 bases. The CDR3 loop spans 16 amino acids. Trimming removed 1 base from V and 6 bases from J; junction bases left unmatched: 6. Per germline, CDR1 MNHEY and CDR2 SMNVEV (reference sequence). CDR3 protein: CASSLFASGRGNEQFF. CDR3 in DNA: TGTGCCAGCAGTTTATTCGCTAGCGGGAGAGGCAATGAGCAGTTCTTC.

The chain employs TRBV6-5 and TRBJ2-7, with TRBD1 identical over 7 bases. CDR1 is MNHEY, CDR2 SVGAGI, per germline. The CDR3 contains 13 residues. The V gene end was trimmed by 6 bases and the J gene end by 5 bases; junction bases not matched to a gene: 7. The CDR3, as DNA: TGTGCCAGCAGAGCAGACAGGGTCCACGAGCAGTACTTC. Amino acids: CASRADRVHEQYF.

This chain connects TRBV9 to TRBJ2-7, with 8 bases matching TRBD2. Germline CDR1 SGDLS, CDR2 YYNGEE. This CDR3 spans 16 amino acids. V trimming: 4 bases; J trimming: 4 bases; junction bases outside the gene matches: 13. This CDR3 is CASSPRGRIPLYEQYF. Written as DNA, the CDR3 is TGTGCCAGCAGCCCCCGCGGGAGGATCCCTTTATACGAGCAGTACTTC. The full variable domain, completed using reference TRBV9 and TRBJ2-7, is DSGVTQTPKHLITATGQRVTLRCSPRSGDLSVYWYQQSLDQGLQFLIQYYNGEERAKGNILERFSAQQFPDLHSELNLSSLELGDSALYFCASSPRGRIPLYEQYFGPGTRLTVT.

CDR3 residues: CASRSGQGYEQYF. DNA for the CDR3: TGTGCCAGTAGGTCGGGACAGGGCTACGAGCAGTACTTC. This chain connects TRBV19 to TRBJ2-7; 9 bases fit TRBD1. V lost 6 bases to trimming and J lost 3 bases; unmatched junction nucleotides: 3. Per the germline V gene, CDR1 is LNHDA and CDR2 is SQIVND (reference sequence). This CDR3 is 13 amino acids long.

CDR3 protein: CASSSLSSADEQFF. CDR3 DNA sequence: TGCGCCAGCAGCTCTCTCTCCAGCGCTGATGAGCAGTTCTTC. This chain uses TRBV5-1 with TRBJ2-1; D is ambiguous. Germline-derived CDR1 and CDR2 are SGHRS and YFSETQ. The CDR3 runs 14 residues. V lost 3 bases, J lost 8 bases, and 15 bases lay in between.

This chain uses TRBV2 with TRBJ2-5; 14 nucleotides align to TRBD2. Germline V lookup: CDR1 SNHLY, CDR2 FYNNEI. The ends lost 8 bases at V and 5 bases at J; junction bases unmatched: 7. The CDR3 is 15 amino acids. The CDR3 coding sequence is TGTGCCAGCGAGGGACTAGCGGGAGTCCGGGAGACCCAGTACTTC. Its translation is CASEGLAGVRETQYF.

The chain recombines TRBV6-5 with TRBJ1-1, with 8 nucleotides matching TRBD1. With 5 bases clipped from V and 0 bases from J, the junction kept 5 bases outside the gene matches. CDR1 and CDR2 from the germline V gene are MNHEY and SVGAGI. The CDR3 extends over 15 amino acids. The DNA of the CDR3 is TGTGCCAGCAGTCCACAACAGGGGGTGAACACTGAAGCTTTCTTT. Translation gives CASSPQQGVNTEAFF.

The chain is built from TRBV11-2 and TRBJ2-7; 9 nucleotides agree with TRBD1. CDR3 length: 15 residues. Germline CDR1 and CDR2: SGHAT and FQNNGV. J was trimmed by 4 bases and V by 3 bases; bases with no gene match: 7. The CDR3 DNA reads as TGTGCCAGCAGCTTTGCGGGACAGGGCTGGTACGAGCAGTACTTC. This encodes CASSFAGQGWYEQYF.

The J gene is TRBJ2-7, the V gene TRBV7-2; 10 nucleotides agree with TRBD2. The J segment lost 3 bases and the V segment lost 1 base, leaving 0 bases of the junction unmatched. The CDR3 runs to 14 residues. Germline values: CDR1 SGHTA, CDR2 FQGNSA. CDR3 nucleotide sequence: TGTGCCAGCAGCTTAGGACTAGCGGGCTACGAGCAGTACTTC. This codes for CASSLGLAGYEQYF.

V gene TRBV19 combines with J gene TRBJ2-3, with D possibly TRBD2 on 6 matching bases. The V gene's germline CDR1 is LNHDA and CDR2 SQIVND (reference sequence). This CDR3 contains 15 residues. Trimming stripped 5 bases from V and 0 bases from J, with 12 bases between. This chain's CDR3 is CASSPSAVSTDTQYF. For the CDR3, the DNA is TGTGCCAGTAGTCCTAGCGCGGTTAGCACAGATACGCAGTATTTT. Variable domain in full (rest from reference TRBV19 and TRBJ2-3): DGGITQSPKYLFRKEGQNVTLSCEQNLNHDAMYWYRQDPGQGLRLIYYSQIVNDFQKGDIAEGYSVSREKKESFPLTVTSAQKNPTAFYLCASSPSAVSTDTQYFGPGTRLTVL.